The next 8 T cell receptor beta chains were all read from a single sample in a study of blood T cells in healthy people across ages. PCR was performed a second time for about 6 to 11 cycles using a sample-barcoded 5' primer and a J-beta primer mix. TCRdb re-derived calls from the 5' RACE reads in MiXCR, one entry per CDR3 protein. This repertoire shows roughly 1.5 million distinct CDR3 sequences, approximately 39% found once; its top ten account for around 4%. The sequenced material came from blood. These receptors were obtained from a woman aged 18-35 years in good health.

This rearrangement joins TRBV20-1 to TRBJ1-1; D is perhaps TRBD1 (5 bases). Deletions cut 4 bases from V and 1 base from J, with 13 bases between. This CDR3 contains 14 residues. CDR1 and CDR2 from the germline V gene are DFQATT and SNEGSKA (reference sequence). The CDR3 DNA reads TGCAGTGCTACGCCCGGGGGAAAGAACACTGAAGCTTTCTTT. Its translation: CSATPGGKNTEAFF.

The chain couples TRBV11-2 to TRBJ2-4, with 9 bases lining up with TRBD2. V gave up 5 bases and J gave up 2 bases; unmatched junction bases: 16. The length of the CDR3 is 19 residues. The V gene's germline CDR1 is SGHAT and CDR2 FQNNGV. The chain's CDR3 is CASSPPLAGEGRTKNIQYF. CDR3 in DNA: TGTGCCAGCAGCCCACCGTTAGCGGGAGAGGGGAGAACCAAAAACATTCAGTACTTC.

This clonotype was detected a few times. This chain joins TRBV28 and TRBJ2-1, with D unclear. V was cut by 1 base and J by 3 bases, with 7 bases left in between. Germline V gene data show CDR1 as MDHEN and CDR2 as SYDVKM. This CDR3 spans 14 amino acids. The CDR3 loop is CASSLFSGYNEQFF. In DNA, the CDR3 is TGTGCCAGCAGTTTATTTTCCGGCTACAATGAGCAGTTCTTC. Combining the CDR3 with reference TRBV28 and TRBJ2-1 gives the whole variable domain DVKVTQSSRYLVKRTGEKVFLECVQDMDHENMFWYRQDPGLGLRLIYFSYDVKMKEKGDIPEGYSVSREKKERFSLILESASTNQTSMYLCASSLFSGYNEQFFGPGTRLTVL.

The chain combines TRBV28 with TRBJ2-4, with D uncertain. Gene TRBJ2-5 matches the end of the DNA better, so the J call may be wrong. Germline CDR1 reads MDHEN; CDR2 reads SYDVKM. The length of the CDR3 is 12 residues. CDR3 loop: CASNSALETQYF. Written as DNA, the CDR3 is TGTGCCAGCAACTCCGCTCTAGAGACCCAGTACTTC.

The chain has TRBV27 and TRBJ1-6, with D possibly TRBD1 on 6 matching bases. Trimming cost V 6 bases and J 1 base, with 7 bases left between them. CDR1 is MNHEY, CDR2 SMNVEV, per germline (reference sequence). CDR3 length: 14 amino acids. CDR3 loop: CASRGGSYNSPLHF. CDR3 coding DNA: TGTGCCAGCAGAGGGGGGTCCTATAATTCACCCCTCCACTTT.

V usage is TRBV7-2 and J usage is TRBJ2-4; 11 bases fit TRBD2. The J call may be wrong; the DNA end is better matched by TRBJ2-5. The CDR3 length is 16 residues. Germline V gene data show CDR1 as SGHTA and CDR2 as FQGNSA. The CDR3 here is CASSSTSGESRETQYF. DNA for the CDR3: TGTGCCAGCAGCTCGACTAGCGGGGAATCACGAGAGACCCAGTACTTC.

The chain couples TRBV20-1 to TRBJ2-1, with 7 bases that match TRBD2. Germline CDR1 DFQATT, CDR2 SNEGSKA (reference sequence). The CDR3 covers 15 residues. Germline trimming cut 2 bases from V and 5 bases from J; bases unmatched to any gene: 9. CDR3 bases: TGCAGTGCTAGACTCATAGGACTAGGTGACAATGAGCAGTTCTTC. Translated: CSARLIGLGDNEQFF.

This clonotype was picked up many times. The chain is built from TRBV29-1 and TRBJ1-2, with TRBD1 matching 7 bases. The CDR3 extends over 15 amino acids. In germline, CDR1 is SQVTM, CDR2 ANQGSEA. V lost 0 bases to trimming and J lost 5 bases; unmatched junction nucleotides: 9. The CDR3 spells CSVEERQGEWYGYTF. In nucleotides, the CDR3 is TGCAGCGTTGAAGAGCGGCAGGGGGAATGGTATGGCTACACCTTC.